The 24 T cell receptor beta chains reported below all come from one sample, sequenced in a study of T cells in Graves' hyperthyroidism and ophthalmopathy. Amplification yielded TCR beta CDR3 regions, with RNA transcripts as the source. Primed by the HTBI set, a first-round RT-PCR was run on the TCR CDR3. Each CDR3 protein is one row after TCRdb ran MiXCR on the multiplex PCR reads. The table has around 720,000 distinct CDR3 sequences, under 45% seen once. Sequencing input: blood. The receptors come from a woman aged 40 to 50 with Graves' hyperthyroidism.

Concerning this clonotype itself: In this CDR3 the conserved last residue, phenylalanine or tryptophan, is missing, so a read error is likely. This chain joins TRBV20-1 and TRBJ2-7, with 10 bases matching TRBD2. The CDR3 loop spans 14 amino acids. Unmatched junction bases numbered 9, after V lost 6 bases and J lost 4 bases. Germline loops: CDR1 DFQATT, CDR2 SNEGSKA (reference sequence). The CDR3 coding sequence is TGCAGTGCCGAGAGGCCTAGCGGGAGATACGAGCAGTACCTC. Its protein product is CSAERPSGRYEQYL.

In regard to this clonotype: A clone one base away is much larger, so this may be a read error. The V call is TRBV20-1, the J call TRBJ1-2, with 7 bases identical to TRBD1. Germline CDR1 and CDR2: DFQATT and SNEGSKA (reference sequence). This CDR3 has 13 amino acids. The CDR3 DNA is TGCAGTGCTACCGGGACAGTACACGGGGGCTACATCTTC. It specifies CSATGTVHGGYIF.

V and J are TRBV20-1 and TRBJ2-7; D is perhaps TRBD1 (6 bases). Germline-derived CDR1 and CDR2 are DFQATT and SNEGSKA (reference sequence). Trimming left V 0 bases short and J 6 bases short, with 15 bases between. The CDR3 sequence is 14 residues long. The CDR3: CSARDPLTGSEQYF. The CDR3 DNA is TGCAGTGCTAGAGACCCACTGACAGGCTCCGAGCAGTACTTC.

Concerning this clonotype: This may stem from a read error, because a much larger clone lies one nucleotide away. J is TRBJ2-5 and V is TRBV5-5, with 7 bases lining up with TRBD2. Germline V gene lookup returns CDR1 SGHKS and CDR2 YYEKEE (reference sequence). This CDR3 comprises 14 residues. CDR3 amino acids: CASIPNQGGETQCF. The DNA of the CDR3 is TGTGCCAGCATCCCGAATCAGGGAGGGGAGACCCAGTGCTTC.

This clonotype was detected only once. The V and J genes are TRBV13 and TRBJ2-2; 13 bases fit TRBD2. The CDR3 contains 18 residues. The J segment lost 0 bases and the V segment lost 5 bases, leaving 6 bases of the junction unmatched. In germline, CDR1 is PRHDT, CDR2 FYEKMQ (reference sequence). The CDR3 DNA sequence: TGTGCCAGCAGCCTCATGACTAGCGGGGGGTCGAACACCGGGGAGCTGTTTTTT. It yields the protein CASSLMTSGGSNTGELFF.

V usage is TRBV7-9 and J usage is TRBJ2-2, with 7 nucleotides matching TRBD2. This CDR3 contains 13 residues. Germline V gene data show CDR1 as SEHNR and CDR2 as FQNEAQ (reference sequence). The trim removed 6 bases at V and 7 bases at J, leaving 5 bases unmatched. CDR3 sequence reads: CASRIAGGGELFF. Written as DNA, the CDR3 is TGTGCCAGCAGAATAGCGGGCGGCGGGGAGCTGTTTTTT.

The chain is built from TRBV29-1 and TRBJ1-3, with D possibly being TRBD1 (5 bases). Germline V gives CDR1 SQVTM, CDR2 ANQGSEA. Trimming pared 8 bases from V and 5 bases from J, leaving 19 bases between. The CDR3 is 14 amino acids. The CDR3 region has the DNA TGCAGCCTCACGAGGGGAGGGGCGAGAAACACCATATATTTT. Its protein product is CSLTRGGARNTIYF.

This clonotype was found a few times. This chain connects TRBV29-1 to TRBJ1-2; D ambiguous. The CDR3 length is 14 residues. Germline V gene lookup returns CDR1 SQVTM and CDR2 ANQGSEA. Trimming removed 5 bases at V and 0 bases at J, with 13 bases between. The CDR3 here is CSVLDGITNYGYTF. In nucleotides, the CDR3 is TGCAGCGTTTTGGACGGAATAACTAACTATGGCTACACCTTC.

Worth noting for this clonotype: This may come from a read error, since a much larger clone is one base off. The chain joins TRBV7-9 to TRBJ2-2, with D uncertain. The CDR3 extends over 15 amino acids. Looked up from germline, CDR1 is SEHNR and CDR2 is FQNEAQ (reference sequence). CDR3 loop: CACSLGSIDTGELFF. The DNA for the CDR3 is TGTGCCTGCAGCTTGGGTTCCATAGACACCGGGGAGCTGTTTTTT.

This chain joins TRBV20-1 and TRBJ1-4, with D unclear. In germline, CDR1 is DFQATT, CDR2 SNEGSKA (reference sequence). V gave up 4 bases and J gave up 6 bases, with 6 bases separating them. The CDR3 sequence is 11 residues long. CDR3 sequence (DNA): TGCAGTGCTATATGGGATGAAAAACTGTTTTTT. It codes for CSAIWDEKLFF.

This clonotype was seen repeatedly, ten times or more. The chain employs TRBV11-2 and TRBJ2-7, with D maybe TRBD2 (6 bases). CDR3 length equals 14 residues. Germline-derived CDR1 and CDR2 are SGHAT and FQNNGV. Trimming took off 2 bases at V and 4 bases at J, with 12 bases between the two ends. CDR3 sequence (DNA): TGTGCCAGCAGCTTATCCCGCGGAGGGTACGAGCAGTACTTC. Protein product: CASSLSRGGYEQYF.

This chain connects TRBV6-5 to TRBJ2-7; 11 nucleotides align to TRBD1. From germline, CDR1 is MNHEY and CDR2 SVGAGI. This CDR3 comprises 15 residues. The V gene end was trimmed by 5 bases and the J gene end by 4 bases; junction bases not matched to a gene: 7. The CDR3 DNA follows: TGTGCCAGCAGTGTGAAGGACAGGGGGCATTACGAGCAGTACTTC. The encoded protein is CASSVKDRGHYEQYF.

As regards this clonotype: A single base separates this from a much larger clone, so it may be a read error. V usage is TRBV2 and J usage is TRBJ2-5, with D hard to call. The CDR3 sequence is 16 residues long. CDR1 and CDR2 from the germline V gene are SNHLY and FYNNEI. CDR3 protein: CASSANARINQGTQYF. CDR3 bases: TGTGCCAGCAGTGCCAACGCCAGGATAAACCAAGGGACCCAGTACTTC.

The genes are TRBV7-9 and TRBJ1-5; a possible D gene is TRBD1 (5 bases). Trimming cost V 4 bases and J 4 bases, with 14 bases left between them. In germline, CDR1 is SEHNR, CDR2 FQNEAQ (reference sequence). The CDR3 runs 15 residues. Here the CDR3 DNA reads TGTGCCAGCAGCTCTGCCGGGGGAAAGAATCAGCCCCAGCATTTT. Encoded protein: CASSSAGGKNQPQHF.

The chain combines TRBV7-6 with TRBJ2-5; perhaps TRBD1 as D (6 bases). With 1 base removed from V and 1 base from J, the gap between germline ends came to 16 bases. The CDR3 has 17 residues. The germline V gene encodes CDR1 SGHVS and CDR2 FNYEAQ. The CDR3 DNA follows: TGTGCCAGCAGCTTAGGGCAGGGGATGAACACCCAAGAGACCCAGTACTTC. It translates to CASSLGQGMNTQETQYF.

This clonotype has a handful of counts. The gene calls are TRBV27 and TRBJ2-7; 7 bases line up with TRBD1. The CDR3 spans 14 residues. V lost 5 bases and J lost 5; bases outside the gene matches: 9. Per the germline V gene, CDR1 is MNHEY and CDR2 is SMNVEV (reference sequence). This CDR3 reads CASSRSSTGNEQYF. In nucleotides, the CDR3 is TGTGCCAGCAGTCGCAGCTCGACAGGGAACGAGCAGTACTTC.

The genes are TRBV9 and TRBJ1-5, with a tentative D call TRBD1 (5 bases). Trimming shortened V by 7 bases and J by 6 bases, and 20 bases separated the two germline ends. The germline gives CDR1 SGDLS, CDR2 YYNGEE. CDR3 size: 15 residues. The CDR3 reads CASGRGGEDGQPQHF. In DNA form, the CDR3 reads TGTGCCAGCGGCCGAGGAGGGGAAGACGGTCAGCCCCAGCATTTT. The full variable domain, in which reference TRBV9 and TRBJ1-5 provide the parts outside the CDR3, is DSGVTQTPKHLITATGQRVTLRCSPRSGDLSVYWYQQSLDQGLQFLIQYYNGEERAKGNILERFSAQQFPDLHSELNLSSLELGDSALYFCASGRGGEDGQPQHFGDGTRLSIL.

Only a few counts were recorded for this clonotype. A junction boundary mismatches the germline segment, possibly from a read error. The chain joins TRBV7-7 to TRBJ2-1, with D possibly TRBD2 on 6 matching bases. The V gene's germline CDR1 is SSHAT and CDR2 FNYEAQ (reference sequence). This CDR3 is built from 15 residues. The CDR3: CASSAGTASGNEQFF. The CDR3, as DNA: TGTGCTAGCAGCGCCGGGACTGCGAGCGGCAATGAGCAGTTCTTC.

The V gene is TRBV10-3, the J gene TRBJ2-2; TRBD1 aligns across 9 bases. The germline gives CDR1 ENHRY, CDR2 SYGVKD. J was trimmed by 7 bases and V by 11 bases; bases with no gene match: 8. The CDR3 extends over 13 amino acids. DNA for the CDR3: TGTGCCGCCGTCGGGGACAGGGACGGGGAGCTGTTTTTT. This gives the protein CAAVGDRDGELFF.

Note on this clonotype: Since a much larger clone is just one base distant, this may be a read error. The conserved final phenylalanine or tryptophan is absent from the CDR3, which likely points to a read error. V gene TRBV7-9 combines with J gene TRBJ1-1; D call uncertain. CDR3 length: 10 amino acids. Germline V gene data show CDR1 as SEHNR and CDR2 as FQNEAQ (reference sequence). The ends were cut back, 5 bases at V and 8 bases at J, with 6 bases in the middle. CDR3 DNA: TGTGCCAGCAGCAACGAAGAAGCTTTCCTT. Translation gives CASSNEEAFL.

A few counts support this clonotype. The chain joins TRBV27 to TRBJ2-6, with D unresolved. The CDR3 has 14 residues. Germline V CDR1 and CDR2: MNHEY, SMNVEV (reference sequence). V was clipped by 10 bases and J by 4 bases, with 14 bases between them. The DNA for the CDR3 is TGTGCCACCCGGAGAACTGCCGGGGCCAACGTCCTGACTTTC. Protein product: CATRRTAGANVLTF.

This clonotype has only a few counts. The CDR3 DNA sequence: TGTGCCAGCAGTTTAGTCCCGGCTGCCTCGCGCACTGAAGCTTTCTTT. Residues: CASSLVPAASRTEAFF. V gene TRBV12-3 or TRBV12-4 combines with J gene TRBJ1-1; D gene unclear. The CDR3 spans 16 residues. V was shortened by 1 base and J by 4 bases, with 16 bases between the two germline ends.

The chain carries TRBV12-5 and TRBJ1-1, with TRBD1 as a possible D gene (5 bases). CDR1 and CDR2 from the germline V gene are LGHNT and FRNRAP. The V gene lost 4 bases and the J gene lost 1 base, with 7 bases spanning the gap. The length of the CDR3 is 13 residues. The CDR3 protein is CASGWGGNTEAFF. CDR3 in DNA: TGTGCTAGTGGTTGGGGGGGGAACACTGAAGCTTTCTTT.

This clonotype was observed many times. V gene TRBV10-2 combines with J gene TRBJ1-5, with a tentative D call TRBD1 (5 bases). The CDR3 has 16 amino acids. V was clipped by 3 bases and J by 0 bases, with 12 bases between them. Germline assignment: CDR1 WSHSY and CDR2 SAAADI. The CDR3 DNA sequence: TGCGCCAGCAGTGACCCCGGGGACTCTAGCAATCAGCCCCAGCATTTT. Encoded protein: CASSDPGDSSNQPQHF.